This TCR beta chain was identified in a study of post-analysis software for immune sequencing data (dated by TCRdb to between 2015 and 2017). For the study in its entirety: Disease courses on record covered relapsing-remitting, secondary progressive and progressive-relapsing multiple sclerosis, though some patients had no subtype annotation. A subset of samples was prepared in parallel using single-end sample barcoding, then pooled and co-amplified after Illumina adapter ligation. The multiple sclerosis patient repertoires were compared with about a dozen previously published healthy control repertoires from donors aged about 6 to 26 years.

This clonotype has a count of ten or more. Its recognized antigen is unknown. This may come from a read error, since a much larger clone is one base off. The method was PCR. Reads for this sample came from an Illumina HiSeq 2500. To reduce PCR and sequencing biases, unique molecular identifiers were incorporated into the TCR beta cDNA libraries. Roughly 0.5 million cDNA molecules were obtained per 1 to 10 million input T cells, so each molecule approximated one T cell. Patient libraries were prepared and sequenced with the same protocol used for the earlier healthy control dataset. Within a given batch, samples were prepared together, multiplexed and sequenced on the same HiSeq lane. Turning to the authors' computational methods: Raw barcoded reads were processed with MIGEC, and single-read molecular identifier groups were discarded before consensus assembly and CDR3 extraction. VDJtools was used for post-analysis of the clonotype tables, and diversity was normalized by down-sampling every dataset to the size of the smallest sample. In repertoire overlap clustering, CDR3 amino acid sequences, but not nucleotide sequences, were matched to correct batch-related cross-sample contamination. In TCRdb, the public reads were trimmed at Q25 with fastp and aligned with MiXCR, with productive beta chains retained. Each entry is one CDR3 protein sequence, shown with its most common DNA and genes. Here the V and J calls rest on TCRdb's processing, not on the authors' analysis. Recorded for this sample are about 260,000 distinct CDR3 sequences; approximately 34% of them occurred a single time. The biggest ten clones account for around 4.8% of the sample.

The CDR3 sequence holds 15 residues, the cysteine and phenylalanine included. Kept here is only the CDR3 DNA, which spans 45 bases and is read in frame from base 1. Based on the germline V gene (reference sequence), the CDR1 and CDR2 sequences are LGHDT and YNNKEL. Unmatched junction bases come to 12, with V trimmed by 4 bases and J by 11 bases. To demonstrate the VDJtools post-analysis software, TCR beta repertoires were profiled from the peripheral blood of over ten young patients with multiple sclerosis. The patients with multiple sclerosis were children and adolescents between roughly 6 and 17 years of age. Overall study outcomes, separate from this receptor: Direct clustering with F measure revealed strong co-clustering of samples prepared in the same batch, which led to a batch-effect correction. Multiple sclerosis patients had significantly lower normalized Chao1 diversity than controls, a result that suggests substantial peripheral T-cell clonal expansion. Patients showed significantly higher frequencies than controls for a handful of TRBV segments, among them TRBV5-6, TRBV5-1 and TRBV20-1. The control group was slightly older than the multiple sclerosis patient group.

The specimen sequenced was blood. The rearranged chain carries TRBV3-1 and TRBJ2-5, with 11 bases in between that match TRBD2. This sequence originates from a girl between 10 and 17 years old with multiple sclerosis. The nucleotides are TGTGCCAGCAGCCGCCAACTAGCGGGAGCGAATGAGCAGTACTTC. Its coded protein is CASSRQLAGANEQYF.